This TCR beta chain was captured in a study of long-term antiretroviral therapy in people with HIV. Study-wide findings and caveats: Among HIV repertoires, CDR3 length ranges were narrower than those of controls. Every time point showed a repertoire led by clones expanded before ART. Increased diversity was seen after ART, yet it remained lower than in transplant donor controls.

The libraries were made with immunoSEQ v3.0 at survey level. This table comes from immunoSEQ multiplex PCR, and its TCRdb copy is limited to in-frame clones, with some not included. Here the sample spans some 10,000 clones, roughly three quarters being singletons. Germline V CDR1 and CDR2: SNHLY, FYNNEI. J gave up 6 bases and V 8 bases, and 11 bases lay outside the gene matches. The CDR3 is 15 amino acids. This clone is a singleton in its sample. Its antigen is undetermined. The sample consisted of unsorted PBMCs, taken 1.8 years before starting antiretroviral therapy. The receptor was isolated from a man in his forties with HIV. V and J are TRBV2 and TRBJ2-3, with 10 nucleotides matching TRBD2. CDR3 nucleotide sequence: TGTGCCAGCGGGGGAATAGCGGGGGGTATTGATACGCAGTATTTT. Its translation: CASGGIAGGIDTQYF.